This paragraph reports one T cell receptor (beta chain). Its target is not known. It was by 5' RACE with UMI labels that the TRB cDNA libraries were prepared. With the 5' RACE reads reprocessed, TCRdb shows one record per CDR3 protein and no DNA. Recorded for this sample: some 120,000 distinct CDR3 sequences. The sample belongs to a study of CXCR3-negative and CXCR3-positive naive CD8 T cells. Study summary: Overall TRB read output was around 140 million, and each library contained about 1.5 +/- 0.3 million reads. The study's findings and limits: Because surface CD5 did not distinguish the naive subsets, TCR strength was inferred from TRB CDR3 properties. CXCR3-expressing naive cells carried TRB CDR3s more hydrophobic than those of CXCR3-negative naive cells. Upon cryopreservation, CXCR3 expression partially decreased, and most assays used fresh PBMCs.

Within the CD8+ T cell compartment, naive cells were CD45RO-CCR7+CD27+CD95-. Germline V CDR1 and CDR2: MNHEY, SMNVEV (reference sequence). CDR3 length: 15 residues. The V and J genes are TRBV27 and TRBJ2-7. The sequencing sample was made of naive CXCR3+ CD8+ T cells from blood. Subset: CD45RO-CCR7+CD27+CD95- naive CD8+ T cells expressing CXCR3 (TNR3+). The sequence came from a human donor in good health. Some clones in this sample may be carry-over from other donors' samples. The CDR3 sequence is CASSFFDDQVSEQYF.